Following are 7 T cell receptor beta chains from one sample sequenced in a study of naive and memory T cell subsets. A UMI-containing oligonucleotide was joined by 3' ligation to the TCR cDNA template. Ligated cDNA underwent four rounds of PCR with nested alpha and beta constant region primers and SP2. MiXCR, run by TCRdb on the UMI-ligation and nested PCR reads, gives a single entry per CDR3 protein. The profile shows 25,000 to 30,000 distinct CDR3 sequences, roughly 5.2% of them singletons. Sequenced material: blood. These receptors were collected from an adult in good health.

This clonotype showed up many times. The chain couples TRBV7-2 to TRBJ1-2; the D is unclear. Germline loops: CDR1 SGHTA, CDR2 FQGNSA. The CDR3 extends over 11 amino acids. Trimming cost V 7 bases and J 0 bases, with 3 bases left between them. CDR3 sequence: CASMANYGYTF. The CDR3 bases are TGTGCCAGCATGGCTAACTATGGCTACACCTTC.

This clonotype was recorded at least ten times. CDR3 sequence (DNA): TGCAGCGTAGGTCGCCCGAGGGAGACCCAGTACTTC. Translating it yields CSVGRPRETQYF. This rearrangement joins TRBV29-1 to TRBJ2-5; D gene unclear. V lost 6 bases and J lost 5, with 13 bases in between. CDR1 and CDR2 (germline): SQVTM, ANQGSEA. The CDR3 consists of 12 residues.

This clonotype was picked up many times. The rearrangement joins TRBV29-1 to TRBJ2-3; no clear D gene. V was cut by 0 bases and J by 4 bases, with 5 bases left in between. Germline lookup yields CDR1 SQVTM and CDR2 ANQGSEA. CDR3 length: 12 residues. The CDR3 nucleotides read TGCAGCGTTGAAGAGTCGTCAGATACGCAGTATTTT. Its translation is CSVEESSDTQYF.

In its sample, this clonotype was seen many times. CDR3 region: CASSPLEGYNEQFF. Here the CDR3 DNA reads TGTGCCAGCAGCCCCTTGGAGGGTTACAATGAGCAGTTCTTC. The J gene is TRBJ2-1, the V gene TRBV7-2; D is perhaps TRBD2 (6 bases). Germline-derived CDR1 and CDR2 are SGHTA and FQGNSA. The CDR3 is 14 residues long. Trimming took off 5 bases at V and 4 bases at J, with 12 bases between the two ends.

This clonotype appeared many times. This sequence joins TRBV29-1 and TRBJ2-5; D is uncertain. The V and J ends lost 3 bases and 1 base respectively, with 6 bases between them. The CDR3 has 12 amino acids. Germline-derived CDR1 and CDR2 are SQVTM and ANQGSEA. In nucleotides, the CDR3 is TGCAGCGTTGAGTACACCCAAGAGACCCAGTACTTC. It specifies CSVEYTQETQYF. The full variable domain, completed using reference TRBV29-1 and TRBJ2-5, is SAVISQKPSRDICQRGTSLTIQCQVDSQVTMMFWYRQQPGQSLTLIATANQGSEATYESGFVIDKFPISRPNLTFSTLTVSNMSPEDSSIYLCSVEYTQETQYFGPGTRLLVL.

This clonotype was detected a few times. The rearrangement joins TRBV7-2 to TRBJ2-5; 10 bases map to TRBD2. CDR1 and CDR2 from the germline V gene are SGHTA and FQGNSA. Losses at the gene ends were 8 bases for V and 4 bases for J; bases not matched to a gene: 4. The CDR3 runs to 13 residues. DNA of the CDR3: TGTGCCAGCGCTAGCGGGAGTTCAGAGACCCAGTACTTC. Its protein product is CASASGSSETQYF.

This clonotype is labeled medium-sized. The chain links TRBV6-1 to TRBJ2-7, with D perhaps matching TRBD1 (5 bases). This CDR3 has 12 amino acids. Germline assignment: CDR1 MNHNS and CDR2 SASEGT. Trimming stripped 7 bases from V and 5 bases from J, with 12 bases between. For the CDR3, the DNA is TGTGCCAGCACTAACAGGTTTAACGAGCAGTACTTC. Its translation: CASTNRFNEQYF.